The next 2 T cell receptor beta chains were all read from a single sample in a study of beta chain features in type 1 diabetes. The study, taken as a whole, reports: Shortening that was moderate but significant affected the TCRB CDR3s of Type 1 diabetes patients in all four CD4+ subsets.

Of the isolated RNA, all was reverse transcribed, and so the sequenced material was expressed TCRB transcripts. Data came from immunoSEQ multiplex PCR; TCRdb stores just in-frame clones and leaves some out. The table has 95,000 to 150,000 clones, about 17% seen once. Their target antigens are unknown. Sequenced input: central memory CD4+ T cells from blood. The source is a man younger than 40 with type 1 diabetes.

The chain carries TRBV28 and TRBJ1-3; D remains ambiguous. Germline V gene sequence: CDR1 MDHEN, CDR2 SYDVKM. The V end was cut by 7 bases, the J end by 0 bases, with 13 bases between. The CDR3 extends over 15 amino acids. The CDR3 protein is CASTPRGLSGNTIYF. The DNA of the CDR3 is TGTGCCAGCACCCCCAGAGGCCTCTCTGGAAACACCATATATTTT.

This clone has a count of ten or more. This chain joins TRBV30 and TRBJ2-7, with D hard to call. The CDR3 contains 11 residues. Germline values: CDR1 GTSNPN, CDR2 SVGIG (reference sequence). The V end lost 2 bases, the J end lost 5 bases, and 7 bases lay between the germline ends. DNA of the CDR3: TGTGCCTGGAGTAGGGCAGACGAGCAGTACTTC. It translates to CAWSRADEQYF.